This is a list of T cell receptor beta chains from one sample in a study of a mutant IDH1 vaccine in newly diagnosed glioma. Repertoires were generated with immunoSEQ multiplex PCR, while TCRdb's copy carries only in-frame clones and drops some. The repertoire has tens of thousands of clones, about four fifths of them found once; the top ten carry 5.9%. No antigen has been assigned to these receptors. Sequenced material: PBMCs, taken from a glioma patient whose treatment included an IDH1 peptide vaccine. The receptors shown here come from a man over 45 with glioma. CDR3s include the opening cysteine and the closing phenylalanine or tryptophan. The D gene is left open where the match is weak. Not every row has a clone size; where given, it reads once, few, many or a size class.

J: TRBJ2-2; size: once; V: TRBV10-3; D: -; CDR3: CAIRGENTGELFF; DNA: TGTGCCATCAGGGGTGAGAACACCGGGGAGCTGTTTTTT
J: TRBJ2-7; size: -; V: TRBV2; D: -; CDR3: CASSEGQGISYEQYF; DNA: TGTGCCAGCAGTGAGGGGCAGGGGATATCCTACGAGCAGTACTTC
J: TRBJ1-1; size: -; V: TRBV19; D: -; CDR3: CASRINSLMNTEAFF; DNA: TGTGCCAGTAGGATAAACAGCTTAATGAACACTGAAGCTTTCTTT
J: TRBJ2-5; size: -; V: TRBV4-1; D: TRBD2; CDR3: CASSHTSGGLQETQYF; DNA: TGCGCCAGCAGCCACACTAGCGGGGGTCTCCAAGAGACCCAGTACTTC
J: TRBJ1-5; size: -; V: TRBV2; D: TRBD1; CDR3: CASSSGQGAFQPQHF; DNA: TGTGCCAGCAGCTCCGGACAGGGGGCATTTCAGCCCCAGCATTTT
J: TRBJ1-5; size: -; V: TRBV5-1; D: -; CDR3: CASSFPANQPQHF; DNA: TGCGCCAGCAGCTTTCCAGCCAATCAGCCCCAGCATTTT
J: TRBJ1-1; size: -; V: TRBV27; D: -; CDR3: CASTPWGGDTEAFF; DNA: TGTGCCAGCACCCCCTGGGGGGGGGACACTGAAGCTTTCTTT
J: TRBJ2-2; size: -; V: TRBV5-4; D: -; CDR3: CASSMGTGELFF; DNA: TGTGCCAGCAGCATGGGTACCGGGGAGCTGTTTTTT
J: TRBJ1-6; size: -; V: TRBV14; D: -; CDR3: CASSQLGVLSPLHF; DNA: TGTGCCAGCAGCCAGCTGGGGGTCCTTTCACCCCTCCACTTT
J: TRBJ2-3; size: -; V: TRBV5-1; D: -; CDR3: CASSLTSKGDTQYF; DNA: TGCGCCAGCAGCTTGACCTCTAAGGGAGATACGCAGTATTTT
J: TRBJ1-1; size: few; V: TRBV5-1; D: -; CDR3: CASSLEGGTEAFF; DNA: TGCGCCAGCAGCTTGGAGGGGGGCACTGAAGCTTTCTTT
J: TRBJ2-7; size: -; V: TRBV27; D: -; CDR3: CASSQGTAHEQYF; DNA: TGTGCCAGCTCCCAGGGGACCGCCCACGAGCAGTACTTC
J: TRBJ1-6; size: -; V: TRBV5-1; D: -; CDR3: CASSPDESSPLHF; DNA: TGCGCCAGCAGCCCCGATGAGAGTTCACCCCTCCACTTT
J: TRBJ2-2; size: -; V: TRBV9; D: -; CDR3: CASSRTGELFF; DNA: TGTGCCAGCAGTAGGACCGGGGAGCTGTTTTTT
J: TRBJ1-1; size: -; V: TRBV5-4; D: -; CDR3: CASSFKSTEAFF; DNA: TGTGCCAGCAGCTTTAAGAGCACTGAAGCTTTCTTT
J: TRBJ1-6; size: -; V: TRBV19; D: -; CDR3: CASSRGVTYNSPLHF; DNA: TGTGCCAGTTCACGGGGGGTGACCTATAATTCACCCCTCCACTTT
J: TRBJ2-7; size: -; V: TRBV11-2; D: -; CDR3: CASSPGFQPDHEQYF; DNA: TGTGCCAGCAGCCCCGGGTTCCAGCCCGACCACGAGCAGTACTTC
J: TRBJ2-5; size: -; V: TRBV4-1; D: TRBD2; CDR3: CASSPFLAGKRGEETQYF; DNA: TGCGCCAGCAGCCCGTTCCTAGCCGGAAAGCGGGGCGAAGAGACCCAGTACTTC
J: TRBJ2-7; size: -; V: TRBV6-5; D: TRBD2; CDR3: CASSPGGSGYEQYF; DNA: TGTGCCAGCAGTCCGGGGGGATCGGGCTACGAGCAGTACTTC
J: TRBJ1-5; size: once; V: TRBV4-1; D: -; CDR3: CASSQDFGTLVAGQPQHF; DNA: TGCGCCAGCAGCCAGGACTTTGGGACGCTTGTTGCGGGGCAGCCCCAGCATTTT
J: TRBJ2-2; size: few; V: TRBV2; D: -; CDR3: CASSEIQEGTGELFF; DNA: TGTGCCAGCAGTGAAATCCAAGAAGGCACCGGGGAGCTGTTTTTT
J: TRBJ1-4; size: -; V: TRBV13; D: -; CDR3: CASSLGQGNEKLFF; DNA: TGTGCCAGCAGCTTGGGCCAGGGGAATGAAAAACTGTTTTTT
J: TRBJ2-1; size: -; V: TRBV29-1; D: -; CDR3: CSVERLDHNEQFF; DNA: TGCAGCGTTGAAAGACTAGATCACAATGAGCAGTTCTTC
J: TRBJ1-1; size: -; V: TRBV27; D: -; CDR3: CASSLQAGLNTEAFF; DNA: TGTGCCAGCAGTTTACAGGCAGGCCTGAACACTGAAGCTTTCTTT
J: TRBJ2-5; size: -; V: TRBV6-5; D: -; CDR3: CASSYFGGRETQYF; DNA: TGTGCCAGCAGTTACTTTGGTGGCAGGGAGACCCAGTACTTC
J: TRBJ1-4; size: -; V: TRBV7-9; D: -; CDR3: CASTDPSNEKLFF; DNA: TGTGCCAGCACCGATCCCAGTAATGAAAAACTGTTTTTT
J: TRBJ1-5; size: -; V: TRBV25-1; D: TRBD1; CDR3: CASPNTAGGMSQHF; DNA: TGTGCCAGCCCTAACACCGCAGGGGGCATGTCCCAGCATTTT
J: TRBJ2-2; size: -; V: TRBV5-8; D: TRBD2; CDR3: CASSFGTSGSSGELFF; DNA: TGTGCCAGCAGCTTCGGGACTAGCGGGAGTTCCGGGGAGCTGTTTTTT
J: TRBJ2-7; size: -; V: TRBV5-1; D: -; CDR3: CASSLMYASEQYF; DNA: TGCGCCAGCAGCTTAATGTACGCCTCCGAGCAGTACTTC
J: TRBJ2-5; size: -; V: TRBV28; D: -; CDR3: CASSLGNQETQYF; DNA: TGTGCCAGCAGTTTGGGGAATCAAGAGACCCAGTACTTC
J: TRBJ2-3; size: -; V: TRBV7-9; D: -; CDR3: CASSLTRPRPSTDTQYF; DNA: TGTGCCAGCAGCTTAACCCGTCCCCGCCCTAGCACAGATACGCAGTATTTT
J: TRBJ1-5; size: -; V: TRBV14; D: -; CDR3: CASSRSNQPQHF; DNA: TGTGCCAGCAGCCGCAGCAATCAGCCCCAGCATTTT
J: TRBJ1-2; size: few; V: TRBV4-3; D: -; CDR3: CASSRTGRGYGYTF; DNA: TGCGCCAGCAGCCGCACCGGGAGGGGCTATGGCTACACCTTC
J: TRBJ2-7; size: -; V: TRBV5-1; D: -; CDR3: CASSLDTSYEQYF; DNA: TGCGCCAGCAGCTTAGACACATCCTACGAGCAGTACTTC
J: TRBJ2-7; size: -; V: TRBV19; D: -; CDR3: CASSMSDGYEQYF; DNA: TGTGCCAGTAGTATGAGTGATGGCTACGAGCAGTACTTC
J: TRBJ2-7; size: once; V: TRBV29-1; D: TRBD2; CDR3: CSVEGMGLAGAYEQYF; DNA: TGCAGCGTTGAAGGTATGGGACTAGCGGGAGCCTACGAGCAGTACTTC
J: TRBJ1-5; size: -; V: TRBV6-5; D: -; CDR3: CASSSRENQPQHF; DNA: TGTGCCAGCAGTTCCCGGGAGAATCAGCCCCAGCATTTT
J: TRBJ2-2; size: -; V: TRBV7-9; D: TRBD1; CDR3: CASSGGTGGPGELFF; DNA: TGTGCCAGCAGCGGAGGGACAGGGGGACCCGGGGAGCTGTTTTTT
J: TRBJ2-5; size: -; V: TRBV5-1; D: -; CDR3: CASSPLGRGQETQYF; DNA: TGCGCCAGCAGCCCCTTAGGACGGGGGCAAGAGACCCAGTACTTC
J: TRBJ2-3; size: -; V: TRBV19; D: TRBD1; CDR3: CATRNRGNTATDTQYF; DNA: TGTGCCACCAGAAACAGGGGGAACACGGCCACAGATACGCAGTATTTT
J: TRBJ1-1; size: once; V: TRBV6-5; D: -; CDR3: CASSSTRRGEAFF; DNA: TGTGCCAGCAGTTCCACCCGGAGGGGCGAAGCTTTCTTT